Each of the 2 T cell receptor beta chains below was sequenced from the same sample in a study of cytomegalovirus exposure and HLA in healthy donors. The PCR made use of 60 Vbeta and 13 Jbeta primers. Sequencing was performed with immunoSEQ multiplex PCR; in TCRdb, only in-frame clones are kept and a portion is missing. The data show over 150,000 clones, roughly 80% seen once. The sample consisted of PBMCs. These receptors originate from a man aged 25-40 years in good health and CMV-seropositive.

V and J are TRBV6-5 and TRBJ2-7; the match to TRBD1 covers 11 bases. This CDR3 has 14 residues. J gave up 9 bases and V 5 bases, and 9 bases lay outside the gene matches. Germline loops: CDR1 MNHEY, CDR2 SVGAGI. CDR3 sequence reads: CASSDGTGGVRQYF. CDR3 sequence (DNA): TGTGCCAGCAGTGACGGGACAGGGGGTGTCAGGCAGTACTTC.

V and J are TRBV7-9 and TRBJ2-7, with 10 bases lining up with TRBD2. The CDR3 sequence is 16 residues long. CDR1 and CDR2 from the germline V gene are SEHNR and FQNEAQ (reference sequence). J lost 0 bases, V lost 4 bases, and 6 bases had no gene match. The CDR3 coding sequence is TGTGCCAGCAGCTCCTTAGCGGGAGGCGGCTCCTACGAGCAGTACTTC. Amino acid sequence: CASSSLAGGGSYEQYF.